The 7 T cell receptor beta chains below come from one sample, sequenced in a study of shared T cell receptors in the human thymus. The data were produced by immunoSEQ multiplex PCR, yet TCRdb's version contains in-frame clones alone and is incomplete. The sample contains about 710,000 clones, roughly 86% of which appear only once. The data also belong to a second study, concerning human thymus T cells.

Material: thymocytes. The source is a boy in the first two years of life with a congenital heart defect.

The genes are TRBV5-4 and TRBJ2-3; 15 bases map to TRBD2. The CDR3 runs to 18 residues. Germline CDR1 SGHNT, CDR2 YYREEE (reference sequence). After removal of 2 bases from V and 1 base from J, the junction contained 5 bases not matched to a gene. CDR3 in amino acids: CASSFPGLAGGRTDTQYF. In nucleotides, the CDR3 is TGTGCCAGCAGCTTTCCGGGACTAGCGGGGGGCCGCACAGATACGCAGTATTTT.

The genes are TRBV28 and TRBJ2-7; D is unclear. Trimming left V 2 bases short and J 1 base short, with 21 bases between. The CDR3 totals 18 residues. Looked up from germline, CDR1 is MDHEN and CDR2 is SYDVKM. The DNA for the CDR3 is TGTGCCAGCAGTTTACAACGTCATCTTAACCCCCAGTCCTACGAGCAGTACTTC. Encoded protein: CASSLQRHLNPQSYEQYF.

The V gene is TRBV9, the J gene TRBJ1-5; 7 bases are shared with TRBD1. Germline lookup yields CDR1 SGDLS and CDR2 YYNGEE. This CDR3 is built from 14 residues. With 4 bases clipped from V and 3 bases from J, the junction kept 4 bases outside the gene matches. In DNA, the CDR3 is TGTGCCAGCAGCCCAGGGACAGACAATCAGCCCCAGCATTTT. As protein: CASSPGTDNQPQHF.

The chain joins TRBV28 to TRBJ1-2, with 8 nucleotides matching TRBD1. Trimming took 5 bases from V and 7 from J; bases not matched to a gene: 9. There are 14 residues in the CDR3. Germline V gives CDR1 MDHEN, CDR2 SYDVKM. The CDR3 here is CASSDGTGTSGYTF. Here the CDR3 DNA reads TGTGCCAGCAGTGACGGGACAGGAACTAGTGGCTACACCTTC.

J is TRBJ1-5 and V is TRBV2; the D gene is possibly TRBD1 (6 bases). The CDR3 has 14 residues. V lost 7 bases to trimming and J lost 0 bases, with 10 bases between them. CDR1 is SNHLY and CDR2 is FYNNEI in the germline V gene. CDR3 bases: TGTGCCAGCAAAGGGACAAATAGCAATCAGCCCCAGCATTTT. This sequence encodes CASKGTNSNQPQHF.

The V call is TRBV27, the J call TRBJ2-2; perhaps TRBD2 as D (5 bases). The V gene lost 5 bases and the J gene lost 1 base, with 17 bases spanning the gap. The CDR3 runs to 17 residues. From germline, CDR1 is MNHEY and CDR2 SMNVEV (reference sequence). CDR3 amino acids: CASSNRPSTRNTGELFF. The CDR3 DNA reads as TGTGCCAGCAGTAACCGGCCTTCTACTAGGAACACCGGGGAGCTGTTTTTT.

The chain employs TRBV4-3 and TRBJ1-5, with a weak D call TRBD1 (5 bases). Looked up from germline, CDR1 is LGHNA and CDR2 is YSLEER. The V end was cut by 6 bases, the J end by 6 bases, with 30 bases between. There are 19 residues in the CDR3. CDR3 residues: CASSPSRSGVKGLGQPQHF. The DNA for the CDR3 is TGCGCCAGCAGTCCATCGAGATCGGGGGTGAAGGGATTGGGTCAGCCCCAGCATTTT.